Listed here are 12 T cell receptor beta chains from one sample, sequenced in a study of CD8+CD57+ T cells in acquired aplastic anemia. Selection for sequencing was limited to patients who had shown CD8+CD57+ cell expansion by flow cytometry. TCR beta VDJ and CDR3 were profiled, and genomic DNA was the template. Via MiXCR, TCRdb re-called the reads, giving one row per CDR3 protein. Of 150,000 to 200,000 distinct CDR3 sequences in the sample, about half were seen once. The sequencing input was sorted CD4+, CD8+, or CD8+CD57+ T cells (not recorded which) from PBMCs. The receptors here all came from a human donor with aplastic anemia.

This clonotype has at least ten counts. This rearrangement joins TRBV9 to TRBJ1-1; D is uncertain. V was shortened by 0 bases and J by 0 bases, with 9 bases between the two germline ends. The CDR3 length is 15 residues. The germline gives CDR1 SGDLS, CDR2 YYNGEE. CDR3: CASSVEYQMNTEAFF. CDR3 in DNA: TGTGCCAGCAGCGTAGAGTACCAGATGAACACTGAAGCTTTCTTT.

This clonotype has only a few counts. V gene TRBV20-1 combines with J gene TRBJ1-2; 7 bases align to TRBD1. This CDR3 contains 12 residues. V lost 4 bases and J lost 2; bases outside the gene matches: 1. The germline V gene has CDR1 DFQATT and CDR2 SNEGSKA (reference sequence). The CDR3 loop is CSATGQNYGYTF. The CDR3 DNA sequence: TGCAGTGCTACGGGACAGAACTATGGCTACACCTTC.

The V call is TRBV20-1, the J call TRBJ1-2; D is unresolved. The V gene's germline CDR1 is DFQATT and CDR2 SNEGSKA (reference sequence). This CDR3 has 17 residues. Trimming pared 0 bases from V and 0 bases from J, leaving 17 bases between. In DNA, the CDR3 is TGCAGTGCTAGAGAAAACAGTTTCTTATGTGCTAACTATGGCTACACCTTC. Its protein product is CSARENSFLCANYGYTF.

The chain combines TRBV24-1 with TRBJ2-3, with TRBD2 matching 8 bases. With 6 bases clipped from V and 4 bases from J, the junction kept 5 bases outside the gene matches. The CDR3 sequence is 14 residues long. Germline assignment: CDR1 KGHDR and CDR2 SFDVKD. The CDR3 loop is CATSLGGAADTQYF. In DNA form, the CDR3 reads TGTGCCACCAGTCTCGGGGGGGCCGCAGATACGCAGTATTTT.

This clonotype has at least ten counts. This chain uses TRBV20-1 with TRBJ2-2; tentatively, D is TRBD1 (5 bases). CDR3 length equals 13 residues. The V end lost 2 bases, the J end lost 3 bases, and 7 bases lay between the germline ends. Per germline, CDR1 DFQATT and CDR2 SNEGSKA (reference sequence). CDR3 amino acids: CSARPRDTGELFF. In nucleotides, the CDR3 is TGCAGTGCTAGACCCAGGGACACCGGGGAGCTGTTTTTT.

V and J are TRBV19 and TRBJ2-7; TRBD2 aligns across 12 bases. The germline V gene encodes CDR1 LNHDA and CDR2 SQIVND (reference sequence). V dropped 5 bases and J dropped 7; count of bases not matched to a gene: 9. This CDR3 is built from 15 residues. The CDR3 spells CASSVWTSGMGEQYF. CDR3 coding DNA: TGTGCCAGTAGTGTTTGGACTAGCGGGATGGGGGAGCAGTACTTC.

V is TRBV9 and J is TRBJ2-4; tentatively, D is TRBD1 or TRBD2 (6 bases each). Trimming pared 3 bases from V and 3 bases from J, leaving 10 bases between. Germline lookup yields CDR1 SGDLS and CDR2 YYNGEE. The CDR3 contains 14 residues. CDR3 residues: CASSGKGGKNIQYF. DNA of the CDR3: TGTGCCAGCAGCGGAAAGGGGGGCAAAAACATTCAGTACTTC.

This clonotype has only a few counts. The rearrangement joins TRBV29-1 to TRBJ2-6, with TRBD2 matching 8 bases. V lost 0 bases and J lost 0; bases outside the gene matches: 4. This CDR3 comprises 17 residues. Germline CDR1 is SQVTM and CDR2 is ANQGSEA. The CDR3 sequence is CSVEETGGPSGANVLTF. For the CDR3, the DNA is TGCAGCGTTGAAGAGACGGGAGGGCCCTCTGGGGCCAACGTCCTGACTTTC. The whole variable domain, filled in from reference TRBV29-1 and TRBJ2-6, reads SAVISQKPSRDICQRGTSLTIQCQVDSQVTMMFWYRQQPGQSLTLIATANQGSEATYESGFVIDKFPISRPNLTFSTLTVSNMSPEDSSIYLCSVEETGGPSGANVLTFGAGSRLTVL.

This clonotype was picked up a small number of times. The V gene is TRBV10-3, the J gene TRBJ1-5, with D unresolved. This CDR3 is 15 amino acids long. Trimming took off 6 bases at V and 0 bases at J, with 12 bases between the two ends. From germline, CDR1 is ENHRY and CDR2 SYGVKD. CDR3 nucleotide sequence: TGTGCCATCAGCGGTCAACAGAATAGCAATCAGCCCCAGCATTTT. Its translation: CAISGQQNSNQPQHF.

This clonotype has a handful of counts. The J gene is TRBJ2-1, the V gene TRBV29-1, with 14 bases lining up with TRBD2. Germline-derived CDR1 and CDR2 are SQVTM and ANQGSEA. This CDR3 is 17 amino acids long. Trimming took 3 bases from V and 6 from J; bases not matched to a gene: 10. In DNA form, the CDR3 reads TGCAGCGTTGATCCCCTCAGGACTAGCGGGAGGACCAATGAGCAGTTCTTC. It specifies CSVDPLRTSGRTNEQFF.

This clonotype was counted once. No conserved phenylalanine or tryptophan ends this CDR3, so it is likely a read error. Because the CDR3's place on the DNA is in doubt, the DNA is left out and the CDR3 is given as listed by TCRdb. CDR3 sequence reads: CATATGDLQETQHL. This chain connects TRBV19 to TRBJ2-5; the table's D gene call, TRBD1, was not cross checked with the DNA. The germline V gene has CDR1 LNHDA and CDR2 SQIVND (reference sequence). The CDR3 is made up of 14 amino acids, end residues included.

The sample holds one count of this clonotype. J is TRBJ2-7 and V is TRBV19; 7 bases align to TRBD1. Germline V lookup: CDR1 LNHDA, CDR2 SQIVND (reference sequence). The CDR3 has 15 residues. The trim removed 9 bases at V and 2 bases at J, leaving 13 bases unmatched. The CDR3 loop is CARSGQRKKTYEQYF. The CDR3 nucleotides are TGTGCCAGGTCGGGACAGCGAAAGAAGACCTACGAGCAGTACTTC.